This record covers a single T cell receptor (beta chain). What it recognizes is unknown. The PCR contained 60 Vbeta and 13 Jbeta primers. Libraries were prepared by immunoSEQ multiplex PCR; TCRdb keeps only in-frame clonotypes and omits some of them. The sample contains 110,000 or so clones, around 86% of which appear only once. The data stem from a study of cytomegalovirus exposure and HLA in healthy donors. Study-level findings and limits: Immune exposure information comprised only CMV serostatus. Per published accounts, TCR beta sequences correctly predicted the HLA-A and HLA-B alleles of most subjects. Analysis was carried out at a later point, and it linked a missense DCLRE1C variant to TCR beta V- and J-gene trimming.

CDR3 length: 15 residues. V dropped 6 bases and J dropped 1; count of bases not matched to a gene: 8. Germline assignment: CDR1 WSHSY and CDR2 SAAADI. The chain couples TRBV10-2 to TRBJ1-1, with 7 bases lining up with TRBD1. This sequence was found in a middle-aged woman in good health and CMV-seronegative. Sequencing was carried out using PBMCs. CDR3 amino acids: CASRGQVKANTEAFF. CDR3 nucleotides: TGCGCCAGCAGAGGACAGGTGAAAGCGAACACTGAAGCTTTCTTT.